The 5 T cell receptor beta chains given below trace back to one sample, sequenced in a study of cytomegalovirus exposure and HLA in healthy donors listed by TCRdb under 2017. To prepare the library, the immunoSEQ multiplex PCR assay was applied. The clones in this table, taken by TCRdb from immuneACCESS, are in-frame only. Not every clone is retained; where verified, under half of the shortfall comes from an unresolved V gene, and the cause of the rest is unknown. Present in this sample are tens of thousands of clones, about 94% of which were seen just once. Under 3% of the sample goes to the ten largest clones. The sample taken for sequencing was PBMCs. The receptors were sampled from a man younger than 30 in good health and CMV-seronegative.

This clone was detected once. The chain has TRBV25-1 and TRBJ1-2, with D tentatively TRBD1 (5 bases). The CDR3 is 13 amino acids. Germline CDR1 reads MGHDK; CDR2 reads SYGVNS. Trimming shortened V by 4 bases and J by 14 bases, and 20 bases separated the two germline ends. This CDR3 reads CASSATALSSKTF. CDR3 nucleotide sequence: TGTGCCAGCAGTGCGACAGCCCTCTCGTCAAAGACCTTC.

V usage is TRBV7-8 and J usage is TRBJ2-1; 14 bases align to TRBD2. Germline-derived CDR1 and CDR2 are SGHVS and FQNEAQ. There are 15 residues in the CDR3. Trimming removed 5 bases from V and 8 bases from J; junction bases left unmatched: 5. CDR3 loop: CASSLGGLAGDEQFF. The CDR3, as DNA: TGTGCCAGCAGCCTAGGGGGACTAGCGGGAGATGAGCAGTTCTTC.

As DNA, the CDR3 is TGTGCCAGCAGCGTAACCTCCAGCGGGATGAGGGATACGCAGTATTTT. Encoded protein: CASSVTSSGMRDTQYF. V gene TRBV9 combines with J gene TRBJ2-3, with 7 bases identical to TRBD2. Germline V gene data show CDR1 as SGDLS and CDR2 as YYNGEE. The trim removed 1 base at V and 6 bases at J, leaving 11 bases unmatched. This CDR3 is built from 16 residues.

This clone has only one observation. The rearrangement joins TRBV7-2 to TRBJ2-5, with D maybe TRBD1 (5 bases). V lost 7 bases to trimming and J lost 5 bases, with 11 bases between them. The CDR3 length is 12 residues. CDR1 is SGHTA and CDR2 is FQGNSA in the germline V gene. CDR3 amino acids: CASKGVGETQYF. CDR3 DNA: TGTGCCAGCAAAGGGGTTGGGGAGACCCAGTACTTC.

The chain links TRBV5-1 to TRBJ1-3, with 7 positions matching TRBD1. Germline V gene lookup returns CDR1 SGHRS and CDR2 YFSETQ. The CDR3 is 14 amino acids. The trim removed 4 bases at V and 4 bases at J, leaving 5 bases unmatched. CDR3 nucleotide sequence: TGCGCCAGCAGCCCCCGACAGGGAGGAAACACCATATATTTT. Translation: CASSPRQGGNTIYF.